The source of this TCR beta chain is a study of cytomegalovirus exposure and HLA in healthy donors. Only a few counts were recorded for this clone. PCR primers comprised 60 Vbeta and 13 Jbeta primers. Repertoires were generated with immunoSEQ multiplex PCR, while TCRdb's copy carries only in-frame clones and drops some. The table has over 200,000 clones, about 89% seen once. Among the donors, all were healthy bone marrow donors. This CDR3 spans 14 amino acids. With V trimmed by 3 bases and J by 5 bases, 2 bases remained unmatched. Germline V gives CDR1 SEHNR, CDR2 FQNEAQ (reference sequence). The chain joins TRBV7-9 to TRBJ2-5; TRBD2 matches at 11 bases. This TCR was recovered from a woman younger than 30 in good health and CMV-seronegative. The sequencing sample was made of PBMCs. The CDR3 nucleotides are TGTGCCAGCAGCTTTAGCGGGAGGGGGGAGACCCAGTACTTC. Translating gives CASSFSGRGETQYF.